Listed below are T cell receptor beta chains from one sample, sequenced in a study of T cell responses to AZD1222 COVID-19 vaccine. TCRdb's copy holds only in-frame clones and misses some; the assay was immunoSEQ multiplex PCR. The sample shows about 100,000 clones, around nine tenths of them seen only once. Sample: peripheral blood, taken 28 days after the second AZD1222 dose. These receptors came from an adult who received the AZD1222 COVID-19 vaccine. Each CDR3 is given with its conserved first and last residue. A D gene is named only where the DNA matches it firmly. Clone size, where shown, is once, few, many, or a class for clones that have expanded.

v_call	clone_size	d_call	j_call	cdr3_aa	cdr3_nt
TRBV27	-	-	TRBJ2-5	CASTEETQYF	TGTGCCAGCACCGAAGAGACCCAGTACTTC
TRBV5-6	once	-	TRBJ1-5	CASSLGINQPQHF	TGTGCCAGCAGCCTGGGGATCAATCAGCCCCAGCATTTT
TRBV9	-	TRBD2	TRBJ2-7	CASSWGGSYEQYF	TGTGCCAGCAGCTGGGGGGGCTCCTACGAGCAGTACTTC
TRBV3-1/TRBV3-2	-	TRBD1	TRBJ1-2	CASSPGTAYGYTF	TGTGCCAGCAGCCCGGGGACAGCTTATGGCTACACCTTC
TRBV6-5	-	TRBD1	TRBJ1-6	CASSLDRGNSPLHF	TGTGCCAGCAGTTTAGACAGGGGTAATTCACCCCTCCACTTT
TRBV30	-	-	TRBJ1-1	CAWSQIDRQNTEAFF	TGTGCCTGGAGCCAAATCGACAGGCAGAACACTGAAGCTTTCTTT
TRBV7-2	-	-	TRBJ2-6	CASSLVRAGANVLTF	TGTGCCAGCAGCTTAGTGAGGGCCGGGGCCAACGTCCTGACTTTC
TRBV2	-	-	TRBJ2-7	CASTAAYEQYF	TGTGCCAGTACGGCGGCCTACGAGCAGTACTTC
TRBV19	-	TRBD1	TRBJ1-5	CASSRDRAPQPQHF	TGTGCCAGTAGTAGGGACAGGGCCCCTCAGCCCCAGCATTTT
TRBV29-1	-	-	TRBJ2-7	CSVNGGFHEQYF	TGCAGCGTGAATGGGGGGTTCCACGAGCAGTACTTC
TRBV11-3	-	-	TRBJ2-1	CASSLDQGGSSVSNEQFF	TGTGCCAGCAGCTTAGATCAGGGGGGGTCTTCGGTCTCCAATGAGCAGTTCTTC
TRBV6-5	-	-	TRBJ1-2	CASTLTSGTTYGYTF	TGTGCCAGCACCTTGACCTCCGGGACCACCTATGGCTACACCTTC
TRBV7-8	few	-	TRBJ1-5	CASSLAGIQPQHF	TGTGCCAGCAGCTTAGCGGGGATCCAGCCCCAGCATTTT
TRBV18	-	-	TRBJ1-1	CASSQFTSPAFF	TGTGCCAGCTCACAGTTTACCTCTCCCGCTTTCTTT
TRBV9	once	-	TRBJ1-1	CASSVEGQTNTEAFF	TGTGCCAGCAGCGTAGAAGGCCAGACCAACACTGAAGCTTTCTTT
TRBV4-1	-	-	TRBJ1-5	CASSPNRGNQPQHF	TGCGCCAGCAGCCCGAACAGGGGCAATCAGCCCCAGCATTTT
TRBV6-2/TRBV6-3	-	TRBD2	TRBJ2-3	CASSYSPSGGTTDTQYF	TGTGCCAGCAGTTACTCTCCTAGCGGGGGTACCACAGATACGCAGTATTTT
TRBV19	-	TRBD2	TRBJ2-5	CASSIGRGLAGAGETQYF	TGTGCCAGTAGTATAGGGAGAGGACTAGCGGGGGCGGGAGAGACCCAGTACTTC
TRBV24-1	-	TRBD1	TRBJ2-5	CATSDHRGSWETQYF	TGTGCCACCAGTGATCACAGGGGGTCTTGGGAGACCCAGTACTTC
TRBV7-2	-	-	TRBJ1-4	CASRRTSTTNEKLFF	TGTGCCAGCAGGAGGACGTCAACAACTAATGAAAAACTGTTTTTT
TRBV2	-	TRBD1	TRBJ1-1	CASSGSRDRGTEAFF	TGTGCCAGCAGTGGGAGCCGGGACAGGGGCACTGAAGCTTTCTTT
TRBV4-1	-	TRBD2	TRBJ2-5	CASSQDPALAGQETQYF	TGCGCCAGCAGCCAAGACCCGGCCCTAGCGGGCCAAGAGACCCAGTACTTC
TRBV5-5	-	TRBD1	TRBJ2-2	CASSFFTRGTVTGELFF	TGTGCCAGCAGCTTCTTTACCAGGGGGACAGTCACCGGGGAGCTGTTTTTT
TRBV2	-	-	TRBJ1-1	CASLRDFNTEAFF	TGTGCCAGCCTCCGGGACTTTAACACTGAAGCTTTCTTT